These T cell receptor beta chains were read from a single sample in a study of blood T cell repertoires in COVID-19. Libraries were prepared by immunoSEQ multiplex PCR; TCRdb keeps only in-frame clonotypes and omits some of them. Counted here are some 250,000 clones, about 85% occurring once; the ten biggest clones make up roughly 7.9%. Material for sequencing was peripheral blood. These receptors all stem from a woman older than 75 with acute or convalescent COVID-19. The conserved cysteine and the conserved F or W are not part of the CDR3 here.

V	J	CDR3
TRBV5-1	TRBJ2-7	ASSRTGDGNEQY
TRBV29-1	TRBJ1-2	SVEGTGGFGYT
TRBV7-8	TRBJ2-7	ASSRDRAYEQY
TRBV10-2	TRBJ2-5	ASSEGAGQETQY
TRBV28	TRBJ1-3	ASNQGDWGRSGNTIY
TRBV29-1	TRBJ2-5	SGASGVMKTQY
TRBV19	TRBJ2-2	ASNGGRDIGELF
TRBV19	TRBJ2-7	ASSATSGLLEQY
TRBV10-3	TRBJ2-3	AIRPSEDTDTQY
TRBV9	TRBJ2-2	ASSVAGGPPTGELF
TRBV19	TRBJ2-7	ASSTDRSGQY
TRBV30	TRBJ1-6	AWRPPDRVNAPLH
TRBV7-2	TRBJ2-1	ASSFQGLGFYEQF
TRBV7-8	TRBJ2-1	ASSIGLAGKVEQF
TRBV10-3	TRBJ1-1	AISTEAATEAF
TRBV7-2	TRBJ2-2	ASSFSSVNTGELF
TRBV19	TRBJ2-5	ASSALAGGEETQY
TRBV27	TRBJ2-1	ASSLGQGYNEQF
TRBV5-1	TRBJ2-5	ASSLTGTSGSFGETQY
TRBV18	TRBJ1-5	ASSRQGNQPQH
TRBV1	TRBJ2-5	TSSRKTGTEETQY
TRBV7-9	TRBJ2-3	ASTLLRQESTDTQY
TRBV28	TRBJ1-6	ASSPRDKYNSPLH
TRBV18	TRBJ2-2	ASSPRHVKPNTGELF
TRBV6-5	TRBJ1-5	ASTPTGGGQPQH
TRBV7-3	TRBJ2-2	ASSLDRDTGELF
TRBV5-1	TRBJ2-1	ASSSSSGLLDEQF
TRBV6-6	TRBJ2-3	ASTRSGRDTDTQY
TRBV5-1	TRBJ2-3	ASGLALDTQY
TRBV19	TRBJ1-5	ASKGQTNQPQH
TRBV10-3	TRBJ1-5	AISDAGVNQPQH
TRBV7-8	TRBJ1-1	ASSFRMPNTEAF
TRBV19	TRBJ1-5	ASTGAGGGGNQPQH
TRBV27	TRBJ1-5	ASSPRQGLPNQPQH
TRBV29-1	TRBJ2-2	SVGMGDRDTGELF
TRBV7-9	TRBJ1-5	ASSLGQGDQPQH
TRBV7-8	TRBJ2-1	ASRLAGGGSYNEQF
TRBV19	TRBJ1-5	ASSLEKFGTGAGQPQH
TRBV28	TRBJ2-2	ASSLSSGTKNTGELF
TRBV14	TRBJ1-1	ASSNQGSTEAF
TRBV7-2	TRBJ1-5	ASSSPIVGGNQPQH
TRBV5-4	TRBJ2-7	ASSLSQGAVWVEQY
TRBV3-1/TRBV3-2	TRBJ1-2	ASSRTGDYGYT
TRBV7-6	TRBJ1-2	ASSLIGGTGQESDGYT
TRBV5-1	TRBJ2-7	ASSPGRRGWNEQY
TRBV5-4	TRBJ1-3	ASSPDMRNTIY
TRBV11-2	TRBJ2-7	ASSLTTGDSYEQY
TRBV5-5	TRBJ1-1	ASSLRSGRTEAF
TRBV6-6	TRBJ2-1	ASSHPHPLQGSTPYNEQF
TRBV2	TRBJ1-5	ASSEALRGWQPQH
TRBV6-6	TRBJ2-3	ASNLRDNGH
TRBV6-5	TRBJ2-7	ASSLDRGGSYEQY
TRBV10-1	TRBJ2-5	ASSDLREAQY
TRBV28	TRBJ1-2	ASTMGTAKYGYT
TRBV6-5	TRBJ1-1	ASSPPGGKEAF